Below, 17 T cell receptor beta chains from the same sample are listed, as sequenced in a study of lymphopenia after photon versus proton radiotherapy. Data came from immunoSEQ multiplex PCR; TCRdb stores just in-frame clones and leaves some out. The table shows several thousand clones, with around 88% occurring only once. The sample in question was peripheral blood, obtained from a patient treated with photon-based radiotherapy. The receptors shown here come from a man older than 75 with cholangiocarcinoma.

This rearrangement joins TRBV5-1 to TRBJ2-1; D is perhaps TRBD1 (6 bases). The CDR3 totals 16 residues. The V end was cut by 6 bases, the J end by 1 base, with 17 bases between. Per germline, CDR1 SGHRS and CDR2 YFSETQ. In DNA form, the CDR3 reads TGCGCCAGCACCAGGGGTATGGGACAATCCTACAATGAGCAGTTCTTC. Amino acid sequence: CASTRGMGQSYNEQFF.

This clone was counted only a few times. The chain couples TRBV7-2 to TRBJ1-5; no definite D call. V gave up 2 bases and J gave up 7 bases, with 9 bases separating them. The CDR3 is made up of 13 amino acids. CDR1 is SGHTA and CDR2 is FQGNSA in the germline V gene. The CDR3 protein is CASSLSQVQPQHF. CDR3 in DNA: TGTGCCAGCAGCTTAAGTCAGGTACAGCCCCAGCATTTT.

This clone was seen a few times. The chain recombines TRBV9 with TRBJ1-1, with TRBD1 as a possible D gene (6 bases). Trimming shortened V by 4 bases and J by 6 bases, and 13 bases separated the two germline ends. CDR1 SGDLS and CDR2 YYNGEE come from the germline V gene. This CDR3 comprises 13 residues. As DNA, the CDR3 is TGTGCCAGCAGCCCTCGGACAGTTCCTGAAGCTTTCTTT. It specifies CASSPRTVPEAFF.

The chain links TRBV6-1 to TRBJ2-2; TRBD1 aligns across 8 bases. Germline values: CDR1 MNHNS, CDR2 SASEGT. The CDR3 is 15 residues long. Losses at the gene ends were 6 bases for V and 5 bases for J; bases not matched to a gene: 8. In DNA form, the CDR3 reads TGTGCCAGCAGGCTCGCCACAGGGGGGACCGGGGAGCTGTTTTTT. Its protein product is CASRLATGGTGELFF.

Here the CDR3 DNA reads TGTGCCAGCAGTTTATCGCGCTGGGCAGGGTCTAACTATGGCTACACCTTC. It is translated as CASSLSRWAGSNYGYTF. The chain uses TRBV27 and TRBJ1-2; the D gene is possibly TRBD1 (5 bases). In germline, CDR1 is MNHEY, CDR2 SMNVEV (reference sequence). V was trimmed by 0 bases and J by 0 bases, leaving 14 bases between them. CDR3 length equals 17 residues.

The V gene is TRBV6-1, the J gene TRBJ1-6; TRBD1 agrees at 8 bases. J gave up 6 bases and V 7 bases, and 5 bases lay outside the gene matches. CDR1 and CDR2 (germline): MNHNS, SASEGT. The CDR3 is made up of 14 amino acids. CDR3 nucleotides: TGTGCCAGCACCCAGGACAGGGCTAATTCACCCCTCCACTTT. This translates into CASTQDRANSPLHF.

The V gene is TRBV7-3, the J gene TRBJ2-1; TRBD2 agrees at 13 bases. The CDR3 contains 19 residues. V lost 0 bases and J lost 5; bases outside the gene matches: 10. Germline values: CDR1 SGHTA, CDR2 FQGTGA. The CDR3 loop reads CASSLTGRLAGGLDNEQFF. In DNA, the CDR3 is TGTGCCAGCAGCTTAACAGGCCGACTAGCGGGGGGACTCGACAATGAGCAGTTCTTC.

With regard to this clone: The junction shows a germline mismatch at one end, possibly a read error. The CDR3, as DNA: TGTGCCAGCAGTGAAGCAAAGGGCCCGGTCTTT. It is translated as CASSEAKGPVF. This sequence joins TRBV2 and TRBJ1-4; D is unresolved. CDR1 and CDR2 (germline): SNHLY, FYNNEI. The CDR3 spans 11 residues.

The V call is TRBV4-1, the J call TRBJ1-6, with TRBD1 as a possible D gene (5 bases). This CDR3 has 17 residues. The V gene's germline CDR1 is MGHRA and CDR2 YSYEKL. Trimming took off 1 base at V and 0 bases at J, with 10 bases between the two ends. Here the CDR3 reads CASSQVAGSSYNSPLHF. The CDR3 coding sequence is TGCGCCAGCAGCCAAGTGGCAGGGAGCTCCTATAATTCACCCCTCCACTTT.

The chain carries TRBV2 and TRBJ2-4, with 8 bases aligning to TRBD1. Looked up from germline, CDR1 is SNHLY and CDR2 is FYNNEI. CDR3 length equals 14 residues. V lost 7 bases, J lost 7 bases, and 9 bases stayed unmatched. CDR3 in amino acids: CASMPTGVWNIQYF. Written as DNA, the CDR3 is TGTGCCAGCATGCCGACAGGGGTGTGGAACATTCAGTACTTC.

This clone is a singleton in its sample. J is TRBJ2-7 and V is TRBV7-6; D may match TRBD1 or TRBD2 (5 bases each). The CDR3 totals 14 residues. Germline CDR1 SGHVS, CDR2 FNYEAQ. Deletions cut 6 bases from V and 3 bases from J, with 15 bases between. CDR3 in DNA: TGTGCCAGCAGTCTCCGAAGGGACGGCTACGAGCAGTACTTC. Its translation is CASSLRRDGYEQYF.

The CDR3 spells CATAYSGGRGRTGELFF. The CDR3 DNA reads TGTGCCACCGCGTACTCAGGGGGCCGGGGGAGAACCGGGGAGCTGTTTTTT. The chain has TRBV10-3 and TRBJ2-2; 8 bases fit TRBD1. CDR3 size: 17 residues. Germline loops: CDR1 ENHRY, CDR2 SYGVKD. Trimming cost V 10 bases and J 5 bases; bases outside gene matches: 18.

The V and J genes are TRBV11-2 and TRBJ2-1; 12 bases match TRBD2. The CDR3 has 16 amino acids. V lost 2 bases, J lost 6 bases, and 5 bases stayed unmatched. Germline V gene sequence: CDR1 SGHAT, CDR2 FQNNGV. The CDR3 nucleotides read TGTGCCAGCAGCTTACAGACTAGCGGGGGCCGCAATGAGCAGTTCTTC. Translation gives CASSLQTSGGRNEQFF. The variable domain in full, completed from reference TRBV11-2 and TRBJ2-1, reads EAGVAQSPRYKIIEKRQSVAFWCNPISGHATLYWYQQILGQGPKLLIQFQNNGVVDDSQLPKDRFSAERLKGVDSTLKIQPAKLEDSAVYLCASSLQTSGGRNEQFFGPGTRLTVL.

This rearrangement joins TRBV7-8 to TRBJ1-5; no definite D call. The V end lost 0 bases, the J end lost 0 bases, and 6 bases lay between the germline ends. There are 15 residues in the CDR3. Germline CDR1 SGHVS, CDR2 FQNEAQ. This CDR3 reads CASSLAGYSNQPQHF. Here the CDR3 DNA reads TGTGCCAGCAGCTTAGCGGGGTATAGCAATCAGCCCCAGCATTTT. The variable domain in full, completed from reference TRBV7-8 and TRBJ1-5, reads GAGVSQSPRYKVAKRGQDVALRCDPISGHVSLFWYQQALGQGPEFLTYFQNEAQLDKSGLPSDRFFAERPEGSVSTLKIQRTQQEDSAVYLCASSLAGYSNQPQHFGDGTRLSIL.

The gene calls are TRBV5-4 and TRBJ1-2; perhaps TRBD1 as D (6 bases). This CDR3 spans 15 amino acids. CDR1 is SGHNT and CDR2 is YYREEE in the germline V gene (reference sequence). V lost 0 bases and J lost 4, with 13 bases in between. In nucleotides, the CDR3 is TGTGCCAGCAGCTTGGACAGGGACCCTTCCTATGGCTACACCTTC. This translates into CASSLDRDPSYGYTF.

The J gene is TRBJ2-1, the V gene TRBV5-8; the D gene is possibly TRBD1 (6 bases). The germline V gene encodes CDR1 SGHTS and CDR2 YDEGEE. V was cut by 2 bases and J by 6 bases, with 15 bases left in between. The CDR3 contains 15 residues. The CDR3 DNA follows: TGTGCCAGCAGCTTACGTAACAGGGTTCGCAATGAGCAGTTCTTC. Residues: CASSLRNRVRNEQFF.

The J gene is TRBJ1-6, the V gene TRBV5-1, with D maybe TRBD1 (5 bases). The CDR3 is made up of 15 amino acids. Trimming stripped 0 bases from V and 10 bases from J, with 14 bases between. Per the germline V gene, CDR1 is SGHRS and CDR2 is YFSETQ. As DNA, the CDR3 is TGCGCCAGCAGCTTGGTGTTCGGGGGGGAATCACCCCTCCACTTT. It is translated as CASSLVFGGESPLHF.